One sample yielded the 25 T cell receptor beta chains listed below, sequenced in a study of cytomegalovirus exposure and HLA in healthy donors. 13 Jbeta primers and 60 Vbeta primers were used for the PCR. The table came from immunoSEQ multiplex PCR; TCRdb's copy has only in-frame clones and leaves some out. The table shows about 120,000 clones, with 77% occurring only once. Sample: PBMCs. These receptors all come from a man younger than 30 in good health and CMV-seropositive.

With respect to this clone: An end of the junction differs from the germline gene, which may be a read error. The rearrangement uses TRBV27 and TRBJ2-4, with D unclear. CDR3 size: 14 residues. Germline CDR1 is MNHEY and CDR2 is SMNVEV (reference sequence). As DNA, the CDR3 is TGTGCCAGCAGTCCTTATTTGGGCAAAAACAGTCAGTACTTC. It translates to CASSPYLGKNSQYF.

This clone was seen a single time. The rearrangement uses TRBV30 and TRBJ1-3; possibly TRBD1 for D (6 bases). This CDR3 region has 16 residues. Between the trimmed V and J ends, which lost 0 bases and 4 bases, there was a span of 16 bases. The germline V gene has CDR1 GTSNPN and CDR2 SVGIG (reference sequence). The CDR3 nucleotides read TGTGCCTGGAGTGTAGGCCGAGGGGGTATGGGAAACACCATATATTTT. It specifies CAWSVGRGGMGNTIYF.

As DNA, the CDR3 is TGTGCCAGCAGTGAAGCGCTGCGGGGCTTCTTT. Amino acid sequence: CASSEALRGFF. The chain combines TRBV6-1 with TRBJ1-1, with a weak D call TRBD1 (5 bases). The CDR3 is made up of 11 amino acids. The V end lost 0 bases, the J end lost 14 bases, and 10 bases lay between the germline ends. Per the germline V gene, CDR1 is MNHNS and CDR2 is SASEGT.

The rearrangement uses TRBV2 and TRBJ1-2, with TRBD1 identical over 10 bases. The CDR3 has 15 amino acids. Germline V gene sequence: CDR1 SNHLY, CDR2 FYNNEI. V lost 6 bases, J lost 8 bases, and 12 bases stayed unmatched. Here the CDR3 reads CASSRDRGPSGGYTF. CDR3 nucleotides: TGTGCCAGCAGCCGGGACAGGGGCCCTTCGGGGGGCTACACCTTC.

The chain uses TRBV18 and TRBJ2-1; 7 bases line up with TRBD2. Germline V gives CDR1 KGHSH, CDR2 LQKENI. This CDR3 comprises 15 residues. V dropped 2 bases and J dropped 3; count of bases not matched to a gene: 4. In DNA, the CDR3 is TGTGCCAGCTCACCAGCTAGCGGATACTACAATGAGCAGTTCTTC. Amino acid sequence: CASSPASGYYNEQFF.

This clone was observed a handful of times. This CDR3 is also generated by other DNA sequences in the sample. This chain links TRBV28 with TRBJ2-6; possible D gene TRBD1, 5 bases. Germline V CDR1 and CDR2: MDHEN, SYDVKM. Between the trimmed V and J ends, which lost 2 bases and 0 bases, there was a span of 5 bases. This CDR3 is built from 15 residues. The CDR3 sequence is CASSLDSSGANVLTF. For the CDR3, the DNA is TGTGCCAGCAGTTTAGACAGCTCTGGGGCCAACGTCCTGACTTTC.

The table lists this clone with a count of one. This rearrangement joins TRBV10-3 to TRBJ2-2; D is unresolved. Trimming removed 11 bases from V and 0 bases from J, with 7 bases in between. Germline V gene sequence: CDR1 ENHRY, CDR2 SYGVKD. The CDR3 is 12 residues long. Written as DNA, the CDR3 is TGTGCCTCTAAACCGAACACCGGGGAGCTGTTTTTT. Translating it yields CASKPNTGELFF.

This sequence joins TRBV7-9 and TRBJ1-3, with 8 bases identical to TRBD1. Germline CDR1 SEHNR, CDR2 FQNEAQ (reference sequence). V lost 4 bases and J lost 2; bases outside the gene matches: 4. CDR3 length equals 15 residues. The chain's CDR3 is CASSSGGATGNTIYF. CDR3 coding DNA: TGTGCCAGCAGCTCAGGGGGCGCCACTGGAAACACCATATATTTT.

V and J are TRBV5-6 and TRBJ2-4; tentative D call: TRBD2 (8 bases). V shed 1 base and J shed 12 bases, with 20 bases lying between them. Looked up from germline, CDR1 is SGHDT and CDR2 is YYEEEE. The CDR3 contains 15 residues. CDR3 amino acids: CASSLINGAGDSQYF. The CDR3 DNA reads as TGTGCCAGCAGCTTGATCAACGGAGCGGGGGACAGTCAGTACTTC.

This chain joins TRBV14 and TRBJ2-1; D may be TRBD1 (5 bases). Germline CDR1 SGHDN, CDR2 FVKESK. The CDR3 runs to 13 residues. Trimming removed 0 bases from V and 9 bases from J, with 9 bases in between. The CDR3 sequence: CASSQDRVGEQFF. The CDR3 DNA sequence: TGTGCCAGCAGCCAAGACAGGGTGGGTGAGCAGTTCTTC.

This rearrangement joins TRBV5-1 to TRBJ2-2, with TRBD2 as a possible D gene (6 bases). V was trimmed by 5 bases and J by 0 bases, leaving 11 bases between them. The CDR3 has 15 residues. Per the germline V gene, CDR1 is SGHRS and CDR2 is YFSETQ. CDR3 amino acids: CASSPGLANTGELFF. CDR3 DNA sequence: TGCGCCAGCAGTCCGGGACTGGCGAACACCGGGGAGCTGTTTTTT.

The chain carries TRBV2 and TRBJ2-7; D gene unclear. This CDR3 contains 16 residues. Germline V gives CDR1 SNHLY, CDR2 FYNNEI. The germline V and J ends were trimmed by 7 bases and 2 bases, with 21 bases remaining between them. Written as DNA, the CDR3 is TGTGCCAGCAATTTTTTCGTGGAGAAGGCGGCCTACGAGCAGTACTTC. Residues: CASNFFVEKAAYEQYF. Supplemented by reference TRBV2 and TRBJ2-7, the full variable domain reads EPEVTQTPSHQVTQMGQEVILRCVPISNHLYFYWYRQILGQKVEFLVSFYNNEISEKSEIFDDQFSVERPDGSNFTLKIRSTKLEDSAMYFCASNFFVEKAAYEQYFGPGTRLTVT.

The chain joins TRBV9 to TRBJ1-1; D is unresolved. The CDR3 is 14 amino acids. Trimming removed 0 bases from V and 1 base from J, with 7 bases in between. Germline V CDR1 and CDR2: SGDLS, YYNGEE. CDR3 sequence: CASSVGAENTEAFF. As DNA, the CDR3 is TGTGCCAGCAGCGTAGGGGCAGAGAACACTGAAGCTTTCTTT.

This clone was detected a few times. This rearrangement joins TRBV27 to TRBJ2-7; 12 positions match TRBD1. V lost 6 bases and J lost 5; bases outside the gene matches: 5. This CDR3 comprises 14 residues. CDR1 and CDR2 (germline): MNHEY, SMNVEV (reference sequence). CDR3 loop: CASSHRDRGHEQYF. CDR3 in DNA: TGTGCCAGCAGCCACCGGGACAGGGGGCACGAGCAGTACTTC.

The J gene is TRBJ2-1, the V gene TRBV27, with TRBD2 matching 12 bases. J lost 10 bases, V lost 5 bases, and 9 bases had no gene match. Germline V gives CDR1 MNHEY, CDR2 SMNVEV (reference sequence). This CDR3 has 15 residues. The CDR3 nucleotides read TGTGCCAGCAGTCCACCCGGACTAGCGGGGAGGGAGCAGTTCTTC. Amino acid sequence: CASSPPGLAGREQFF.

J is TRBJ1-4 and V is TRBV7-9; a possible D gene is TRBD1 (5 bases). Trimming left V 5 bases short and J 6 bases short, with 13 bases between. Germline V gives CDR1 SEHNR, CDR2 FQNEAQ (reference sequence). The CDR3 runs 14 residues. The CDR3 loop is CASSLGGLHEKLFF. The CDR3 nucleotides are TGTGCCAGCAGCCTTGGGGGGTTACATGAAAAACTGTTTTTT.

The chain has TRBV7-3 and TRBJ2-2; 7 bases align to TRBD1. With V trimmed by 3 bases and J by 1 base, 2 bases remained unmatched. Germline CDR1 reads SGHTA; CDR2 reads FQGTGA. The CDR3 length is 15 residues. CDR3 coding DNA: TGTGCCAGCAGCTTCGGGACAGTGAACACCGGGGAGCTGTTTTTT. It specifies CASSFGTVNTGELFF.

As for this clone: The same CDR3 arises from other DNA sequences in this sample as well. The chain joins TRBV11-1 to TRBJ1-2; D is perhaps TRBD1 (6 bases). CDR3 size: 13 residues. Trimming took off 5 bases at V and 2 bases at J, with 9 bases between the two ends. CDR1 is SGHAT and CDR2 is FQDESV in the germline V gene (reference sequence). The CDR3 protein is CASSPDSNYGYTF. The CDR3 region has the DNA TGTGCCAGCAGCCCGGACAGCAACTATGGCTACACCTTC.

This clone turned up a few times. The chain recombines TRBV7-9 with TRBJ2-7; D possibly corresponds to TRBD1 (6 bases). The germline V and J ends were trimmed by 5 bases and 7 bases, with 18 bases remaining between them. Germline V gives CDR1 SEHNR, CDR2 FQNEAQ (reference sequence). The CDR3 sequence is 14 residues long. In nucleotides, the CDR3 is TGTGCCAGCAGCATTACCCAAAGAGGGGGTGAGCAGTACTTC. The encoded protein is CASSITQRGGEQYF. Using reference TRBV7-9 and TRBJ2-7 for the parts outside the CDR3, the full variable domain is DTGVSQNPRHKITKRGQNVTFRCDPISEHNRLYWYRQTLGQGPEFLTYFQNEAQLEKSRLLSDRFSAERPKGSFSTLEIQRTEQGDSAMYLCASSITQRGGEQYFGPGTRLTVT.

The chain links TRBV7-6 to TRBJ1-1; the D is unclear. Germline V gives CDR1 SGHVS, CDR2 FNYEAQ. This CDR3 has 14 residues. V lost 4 bases to trimming and J lost 4 bases, with 13 bases between them. CDR3 nucleotides: TGTGCCAGCAGCTCGGGGTTTATTGGCACTGAAGCTTTCTTT. It specifies CASSSGFIGTEAFF. The full variable domain, completed using reference TRBV7-6 and TRBJ1-1, is GAGVSQSPRYKVTKRGQDVALRCDPISGHVSLYWYRQALGQGPEFLTYFNYEAQQDKSGLPNDRFSAERPEGSISTLTIQRTEQRDSAMYRCASSSGFIGTEAFFGQGTRLTVV.

In this sample, this clone turned up a few times. This sequence joins TRBV5-8 and TRBJ1-1; no clear D gene. The germline CDR1 and CDR2 sequences are SGHTS and YDEGEE. The V end lost 2 bases, the J end lost 0 bases, and 8 bases lay between the germline ends. This CDR3 is built from 14 residues. The CDR3 reads CASSFPGMNTEAFF. The CDR3 nucleotides are TGTGCCAGCAGCTTCCCGGGGATGAACACTGAAGCTTTCTTT.

V and J are TRBV28 and TRBJ2-2, with D unclear. Germline V lookup: CDR1 MDHEN, CDR2 SYDVKM. V was clipped by 6 bases and J by 6 bases, with 11 bases between them. The CDR3 has 13 amino acids. The chain's CDR3 is CASSTARPGELFF. The DNA of the CDR3 is TGTGCCAGCAGCACCGCGCGGCCCGGGGAGCTGTTTTTT. Drawing the rest from reference TRBV28 and TRBJ2-2, the complete variable domain is DVKVTQSSRYLVKRTGEKVFLECVQDMDHENMFWYRQDPGLGLRLIYFSYDVKMKEKGDIPEGYSVSREKKERFSLILESASTNQTSMYLCASSTARPGELFFGEGSRLTVL.

This clone has a handful of counts. The gene calls are TRBV2 and TRBJ2-1, with 12 bases matching TRBD2. Germline CDR1 and CDR2: SNHLY and FYNNEI. J lost 4 bases, V lost 5 bases, and 12 bases had no gene match. The CDR3 runs 18 residues. The chain's CDR3 is CASSPPTGTSGPYNEQFF. DNA for the CDR3: TGTGCCAGCAGTCCTCCGACCGGGACTAGCGGGCCTTACAATGAGCAGTTCTTC.

Only one count was recorded for this clone. The junction does not match germline at one end; this may be a read error. The chain carries TRBV5-4 and TRBJ2-4, with D maybe TRBD2 (5 bases). Germline lookup yields CDR1 SGHNT and CDR2 YYREEE (reference sequence). The length of the CDR3 is 14 residues. The CDR3 region is CASGESGSKNSQYF. CDR3 bases: TGTGCCAGCGGAGAAAGTGGGAGCAAAAACAGTCAGTACTTC.

The chain links TRBV18 to TRBJ1-2; 7 positions agree with TRBD1. Germline CDR1 and CDR2: KGHSH and LQKENI. CDR3 length: 14 residues. J was trimmed by 3 bases and V by 4 bases; bases with no gene match: 5. The CDR3 DNA sequence: TGTGCCAGCTCACGAGGGACAGAGGACTATGGCTACACCTTC. This translates into CASSRGTEDYGYTF.